Listed below are T cell receptor beta chains from one sample, sequenced in a study of T-cell reconstitution after alpha-beta-depleted transplantation in children. TCRdb redid the calling of the PCR reads with MiXCR, one entry per CDR3 protein. The data show 200,000 or so distinct CDR3 sequences, with under 8.5% seen just once and about 6% held by the top ten. The material sequenced was PBMCs, taken before TCRalphabeta/CD19-depleted stem cell transplant. The receptors here all came from a boy under 10 years old with acute lymphoblastic leukemia, due to receive a stem cell transplant. Each CDR3 is given with its conserved first and last residue. D genes are given only for firm matches. Clone sizes are given selectively: once, few, many, or a class where the clone is expanded.

J | size | V | D | DNA | CDR3
TRBJ2-5 | NA | TRBV20-1 | TRBD2 | TGCAGTGCTAGACAGACTAGCGGGAGGGCCTCACCTCAGGAGACCCAGTACTTC | CSARQTSGRASPQETQYF
TRBJ2-1 | many | TRBV12-3/TRBV12-4 | NA | TGTGCCAGCAGTTTTTTGGGGGGGGCCGTATCAACTGAGCAGTTCTTC | CASSFLGGAVSTEQFF
TRBJ2-1 | many | TRBV7-9 | NA | TGTGCCGGATACCGGGACGATTACAATGAGCAGTTCTTC | CAGYRDDYNEQFF
TRBJ2-6 | many | TRBV28 | NA | TGTGCCAGCAGTAGGGGATTTTCTGGGGCCAACGTCCTGACTTTC | CASSRGFSGANVLTF
TRBJ2-1 | many | TRBV10-3 | NA | TGTGCCATCAGTGAGTGGGCCGGGACTTCCTACAATGAGCAGTTCTTC | CAISEWAGTSYNEQFF
TRBJ1-5 | few | TRBV7-8 | NA | TGTGCCAGCAGCTTAGGGGGAGGGGAAGGGCAGCCCCAGCATTTT | CASSLGGGEGQPQHF
TRBJ2-1 | many | TRBV7-2 | NA | TGTGCCAGCAGCTTATATCCTGGGGAGCACAATGAGCAGTTCTTC | CASSLYPGEHNEQFF
TRBJ2-3 | many | TRBV4-2 | NA | TGTGCCAGCAGCCAAGATCCAGGGGGCACAGATACGCAGTATTTT | CASSQDPGGTDTQYF
TRBJ2-3 | many | TRBV9 | TRBD2 | TGTGCCAGCAGCGTAGGAGCGGGGGGAAATTCTAACACAGATACGCAGTATTTT | CASSVGAGGNSNTDTQYF
TRBJ1-1 | few | TRBV6-5 | NA | TGTGCCAGCAGTTACCTGGTAATGAACACTGAAGCTTTCTTT | CASSYLVMNTEAFF
TRBJ2-5 | NA | TRBV4-3 | TRBD2 | TGCGCCAGCAGCCACCAACTAGCGGGAGGAGAGACCCAGTACTTC | CASSHQLAGGETQYF
TRBJ2-5 | many | TRBV7-9 | NA | TGTGCCAGCAGCCCCGAGGTGGCCCTACTCGGTGAGACCCAGTACTTC | CASSPEVALLGETQYF
TRBJ2-1 | many | TRBV6-4 | TRBD2 | TGTGCCAGCAGTGAAGCGGGGGGTTCCTACAATGAGCAGTTCTTC | CASSEAGGSYNEQFF
TRBJ2-7 | many | TRBV7-2 | TRBD1 | TGTGCCAGCAGCTTACAGGGGGCTAACTACGAGCAGTACTTC | CASSLQGANYEQYF
TRBJ1-1 | many | TRBV27 | NA | TGTGCCAGCAGTTTGCCTGAAGCTTTCTTT | CASSLPEAFF